This T cell receptor (beta chain) was retrieved from a study of control samples from healthy donors and cancer patients. Generated by immunoSEQ multiplex PCR, the TCRdb table keeps only in-frame clones and is missing some. This table has 10,000 to 15,000 clones, more than 75% appearing once. The CDR3 is 15 amino acids. V was trimmed by 6 bases and J by 1 base, leaving 13 bases between them. Germline V CDR1 and CDR2: SEHNR, FQNEAQ (reference sequence). Sequencing was carried out using formalin-fixed, paraffin-embedded tissue. The chain has TRBV7-9 and TRBJ1-3; no reliable D call. This clonotype was sampled from a male donor with melanoma. Written as DNA, the CDR3 is TGTGCCAGCAGAGAAGAGGAACTATCTGGAAACACCATATATTTT. Amino acid sequence: CASREEELSGNTIYF.